This TCR beta chain was observed in a study of a mutant IDH1 vaccine in newly diagnosed glioma. Study-wide background: Of the patients given treatment, approximately 60% were male and approximately 38% were female, and a mean age of roughly 40 years was recorded. Receipt of radiotherapy, temozolomide, or both preceded the study, and most received both.

The sample holds one count of this clone. The antigen is undetermined. Study results and limitations: In 80% to 95% of patients, immune responses induced by the vaccine occurred.

V trimming: 3 bases; J trimming: 2 bases; junction bases outside the gene matches: 7. This CDR3 comprises 15 residues. Germline V gives CDR1 SGHVS, CDR2 FQNEAQ. Time point: baseline, week 1 (first vaccination visit). The treatment here: pre-vaccination baseline after standard-of-care therapy. New WHO grade 3 or 4 astrocytomas that were IDH1-mutant and ATRX-lost occurred in the donors. The protocol was immunoSEQ multiplex PCR, while the TCRdb copy is restricted to in-frame clones and leaves out a portion. This table has around 67,000 clones, around 80% appearing once. This TCR derives from a woman in her late teens or twenties with glioma. Some clones in this sample may be carry-over from other donors' samples. Here the sequenced sample was peripheral blood mononuclear cells (PBMCs), taken from a glioma patient treated with radiotherapy, temozolomide or both. J is TRBJ2-7 and V is TRBV7-8; TRBD2 aligns across 7 bases. CDR3 coding DNA: TGTGCCAGCAGCTTGGGCGGGGGTCGCGCCTACGAGCAGTACTTC. Residues: CASSLGGGRAYEQYF.